A single T cell receptor beta chain is shown here with its context. These data originate in a study of shared clonotypes between healthy human individuals. CDR3 size: 13 residues. Germline lookup yields CDR1 SGHRS and CDR2 YFSETQ. V was shortened by 4 bases and J by 0 bases, with 7 bases between the two germline ends. In the authors' methods: Filtering differed since immunoSEQ provided only junctions, with no quality scores. Libraries were prepared by immunoSEQ multiplex PCR; TCRdb keeps only in-frame clonotypes and omits some of them. Clone size and V and J calls were adopted from that table, with D and trimming inferred from the DNA. The table shows hundreds of thousands of clones, with 74% occurring only once.

The source is a woman aged 25 to 39 in good health. The chain is built from TRBV5-1 and TRBJ1-1; D gene ambiguous. The material sequenced was memory CD4+ T cells sorted from blood. Subset reported: CD45RA-negative fraction. CDR3 nucleotide sequence: TGCGCCAGCAGCATAAGAGTGAACACTGAAGCTTTCTTT. Translation gives CASSIRVNTEAFF.